What follows are 14 T cell receptor beta chains derived from one specimen sequenced in a study of spatial heterogeneity in lung cancer. This sample's time point: sample taken at primary tumor resection. TCRdb re-called the 5' RACE reads through MiXCR, storing one row per CDR3 protein. Of around 20,000 distinct CDR3 sequences listed, roughly a tenth are singletons. No antigens are known for them. Findings and limits, study-wide: The study found that expanded intratumoral alpha and beta TCR counts tracked tumor mutation counts.

This specimen was lung tumor tissue, taken at surgery. The receptors were sampled from a female donor with early-stage non-small cell lung cancer.

Ten or more counts support this clonotype. Since the library was made to target alpha chains, this beta chain is a stray read and its abundance is not meaningful. The rearrangement joins TRBV14 to TRBJ2-1, with a possible D match to TRBD1 (6 bases). The CDR3 is 15 residues long. Germline-derived CDR1 and CDR2 are SGHDN and FVKESK. Trimming left V 3 bases short and J 5 bases short, with 14 bases between. Written as DNA, the CDR3 is TGTGCCAGCAGCCATGGACAGACGTCCGACAATGAGCAGTTCTTC. It is translated as CASSHGQTSDNEQFF. The complete variable domain, with remaining parts taken from reference TRBV14 and TRBJ2-1, reads EAGVTQFPSHSVIEKGQTVTLRCDPISGHDNLYWYRRVMGKEIKFLLHFVKESKQDESGMPNNRFLAERTGGTYSTLKVQPAELEDSGVYFCASSHGQTSDNEQFFGPGTRLTVL.

About this clonotype: The library was designed around alpha chains, so this beta chain is a stray read whose abundance carries little weight. The chain has TRBV4-2 and TRBJ2-5, with D perhaps matching TRBD1 (6 bases). Trimming shortened V by 0 bases and J by 1 base, and 9 bases separated the two germline ends. This CDR3 region has 15 residues. Germline assignment: CDR1 LGHNA and CDR2 YNFKEQ. DNA of the CDR3: TGTGCCAGCAGCCAAGAGGGGGCGGTCCAAGAGACCCAGTACTTC. Translation gives CASSQEGAVQETQYF.

This clonotype was counted only a few times. For a library built for alpha chains, this beta chain is a stray read; little rests on its size. The rearrangement uses TRBV7-9 and TRBJ1-4, with TRBD1 matching 9 bases. This CDR3 region has 13 residues. Germline CDR1 SEHNR, CDR2 FQNEAQ (reference sequence). With 6 bases clipped from V and 8 bases from J, the junction kept 4 bases outside the gene matches. This CDR3 is CASSPGQGEKLFF. The CDR3 coding sequence is TGTGCCAGCAGTCCCGGACAGGGGGAAAAACTGTTTTTT.

This clonotype was recorded at least ten times. This beta chain turned up in a library designed for alpha chains; as an off-target read, its abundance says little. Here the CDR3 reads CASSPHSTGIITGELFF. CDR3 nucleotide sequence: TGTGCCAGCAGTCCGCATTCAACAGGGATCATCACCGGGGAGCTGTTTTTT. The chain couples TRBV27 to TRBJ2-2; possibly TRBD1 for D (6 bases). V was pared by 5 bases and J by 4 bases, with 20 bases between. Germline assignment: CDR1 MNHEY and CDR2 SMNVEV (reference sequence). This CDR3 region has 17 residues.

This clonotype occurred a few times. Since it is a stray read in a library aimed at alpha chains, this beta chain has a size that is not meaningful. The chain joins TRBV28 to TRBJ1-1; 8 positions match TRBD1. The junction had 8 bases not matched to a gene; V was cut back by 4 bases and J by 4 bases. This CDR3 comprises 15 residues. Germline CDR1 MDHEN, CDR2 SYDVKM. Written as DNA, the CDR3 is TGTGCCAGCAGTTCATCCGGGACAGGCTTCACTGAAGCTTTCTTT. Translating gives CASSSSGTGFTEAFF.

This clonotype showed up many times. This beta chain is off target for a library built for alpha chains, so its abundance means little. The chain uses TRBV6-6 and TRBJ2-4; tentatively, D is TRBD2 (7 bases). The CDR3 is 15 amino acids. Trimming stripped 10 bases from V and 0 bases from J, with 16 bases between. Per germline, CDR1 MNHNY and CDR2 SVGAGI (reference sequence). This chain's CDR3 is CATWEGGLAKNIQYF. The CDR3 DNA reads as TGTGCCACCTGGGAGGGGGGCCTAGCCAAAAACATTCAGTACTTC.

This clonotype was seen at least ten times. The library was designed around alpha chains, so this beta chain is a stray read whose abundance carries little weight. The gene calls are TRBV4-1 and TRBJ1-2, with TRBD1 matching 7 bases. Germline assignment: CDR1 MGHRA and CDR2 YSYEKL. The CDR3 loop spans 15 amino acids. The J segment lost 7 bases and the V segment lost 2 bases, leaving 10 bases of the junction unmatched. CDR3 nucleotides: TGCGCCAGCAGCCAAATCCCGGGACAGACAGGTGGCTACACCTTC. It is translated as CASSQIPGQTGGYTF.

This clonotype was seen more than once but under ten times. This beta chain slipped into a library made for alpha chains as a stray read, so its size is not meaningful. The chain joins TRBV6-2 or TRBV6-3 to TRBJ2-7; D gene ambiguous. Trimming shortened V by 7 bases and J by 3 bases, and 16 bases separated the two germline ends. CDR1 is MNHEY and CDR2 is SVGEGT in the germline V gene. CDR3 length: 14 amino acids. The CDR3 nucleotides are TGTGCCAGCATCTCGGACGGATTCCTCTACGAGCAGTACTTC. Its protein is CASISDGFLYEQYF.

This clonotype was seen ten or more times. This beta chain is an unintended read in a library built for alpha chains; its size means little. This chain uses TRBV4-2 with TRBJ1-3, with TRBD1 matching 7 bases. Germline CDR1 and CDR2: LGHNA and YNFKEQ. This CDR3 is 17 amino acids long. V trimming: 3 bases; J trimming: 1 base; junction bases outside the gene matches: 9. The DNA for the CDR3 is TGTGCCAGCAGCCAGGACCCACAGGGGATTTCTGGAAACACCATATATTTT. Translation gives CASSQDPQGISGNTIYF.

This clonotype was seen repeatedly, ten times or more. Because the library targeted alpha chains, this beta chain is an off-target read whose size means little. V gene TRBV5-6 combines with J gene TRBJ2-7; TRBD2 agrees at 10 bases. Trimming removed 0 bases from V and 5 bases from J; junction bases left unmatched: 2. The CDR3 covers 14 residues. Germline-derived CDR1 and CDR2 are SGHDT and YYEEEE. The CDR3 is CASSLGAGGDEQYF. The CDR3 DNA sequence: TGTGCCAGCAGCTTGGGAGCGGGGGGGGACGAGCAGTACTTC.

In this sample, this clonotype turned up many times. This beta chain slipped into a library made for alpha chains as a stray read, so its size is not meaningful. The CDR3 region is CASSLFSAGEQFF. CDR3 in DNA: TGTGCCAGCAGCTTGTTTAGCGCCGGGGAGCAGTTCTTC. The chain has TRBV5-5 and TRBJ2-1; D may be TRBD2 (5 bases). V lost 1 base and J lost 10, with 12 bases in between. Germline V gene sequence: CDR1 SGHKS, CDR2 YYEKEE (reference sequence). The CDR3 extends over 13 amino acids.

This clonotype was found a few times. This beta chain slipped into a library made for alpha chains as a stray read, so its size is not meaningful. The chain joins TRBV20-1 to TRBJ2-2; D is unclear. CDR3 length: 14 residues. From germline, CDR1 is DFQATT and CDR2 SNEGSKA (reference sequence). The V end was cut by 6 bases, the J end by 2 bases, with 13 bases between. CDR3 bases: TGCAGTGCCCGCGGCCGCTCTAACACCGGGGAGCTGTTTTTT. Residues: CSARGRSNTGELFF.

In this sample, this clonotype turned up many times. Found in a library prepared for alpha chains, this beta chain is an off-target read, and its abundance has little meaning. The chain combines TRBV5-1 with TRBJ2-5; 7 bases are shared with TRBD2. Germline CDR1 and CDR2: SGHRS and YFSETQ. The ends lost 1 base at V and 1 base at J; junction bases unmatched: 7. The CDR3 length is 16 residues. CDR3 nucleotides: TGCGCCAGCAGCTTGTGGCCAGCGGGGTCCCAAGAGACCCAGTACTTC. Residues: CASSLWPAGSQETQYF.

This clonotype has only a few counts. The library was prepared for alpha chains; this beta chain is a stray read, so its frequency means little. The J gene is TRBJ1-2, the V gene TRBV6-5, with D possibly matching TRBD1 (6 bases). The germline V gene encodes CDR1 MNHEY and CDR2 SVGAGI. The CDR3 contains 16 residues. Deletions cut 2 bases from V and 5 bases from J, with 18 bases between. This chain's CDR3 is CASSYRTVGQDYGYTF. Written as DNA, the CDR3 is TGTGCCAGCAGTTACCGGACAGTGGGTCAAGATTATGGCTACACCTTC.